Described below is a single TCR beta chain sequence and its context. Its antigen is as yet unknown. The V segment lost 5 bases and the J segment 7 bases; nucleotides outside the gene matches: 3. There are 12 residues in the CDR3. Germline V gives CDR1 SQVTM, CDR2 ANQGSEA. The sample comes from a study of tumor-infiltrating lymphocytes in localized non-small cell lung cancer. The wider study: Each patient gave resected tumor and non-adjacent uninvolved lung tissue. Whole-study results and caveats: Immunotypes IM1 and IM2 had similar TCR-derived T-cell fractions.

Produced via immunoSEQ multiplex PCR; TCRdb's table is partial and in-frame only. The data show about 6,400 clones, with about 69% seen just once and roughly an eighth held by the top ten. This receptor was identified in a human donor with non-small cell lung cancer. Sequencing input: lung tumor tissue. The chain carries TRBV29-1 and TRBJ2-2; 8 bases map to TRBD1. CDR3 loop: CSVLGQGGELFF. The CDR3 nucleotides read TGCAGCGTTCTCGGACAGGGCGGGGAGCTGTTTTTT.